The T cell receptor (beta chain) under discussion was sequenced for a study of monozygotic twins with inflammatory bowel disease. Regarding the study as a whole: Discordant twins showed the same repertoire similarity as concordant twins, possibly from limited power.

The study subjected TCRalpha and TCRbeta cDNA to two nested PCRs of around 15 and 9 cycles. TCRdb reprocessed the 5' RACE reads; each CDR3 protein has one entry and no DNA is given. This table holds more than 75,000 distinct CDR3 sequences. About this clonotype itself: The antigen is not known.

CDR1 and CDR2 from the germline V gene are SGDLS and YYNGEE. The CDR3 contains 17 residues. The source is a human donor with ulcerative colitis or Crohn's disease, or a healthy co-twin of an affected twin (not recorded which). Sequencing was carried out using blood. This sequence joins TRBV9 and TRBJ1-3. This CDR3 is CASSVDSDGVSGNTIYF.